The 7 T cell receptor beta chains given below trace back to one sample, sequenced in a study of response to subunit inactivated influenza vaccine. Each CDR3 protein gets one entry after TCRdb re-called the RT-PCR reads with MiXCR. The data contain approximately 490,000 distinct CDR3 sequences, approximately 7.3% of them singletons. This material consisted of PBMCs from blood, taken less than 30 months after vaccination. These receptors were taken from a man between 50 and 69 years old who received an inactivated influenza vaccine.

This clonotype appeared a few times. The chain employs TRBV7-9 and TRBJ2-3; 10 positions match TRBD2. Trimming removed 2 bases from V and 5 bases from J; junction bases left unmatched: 7. This CDR3 is built from 16 residues. Germline CDR1 reads SEHNR; CDR2 reads FQNEAQ (reference sequence). The CDR3: CASSLRLAGAGDTQYF. For the CDR3, the DNA is TGTGCCAGCAGCTTACGCCTAGCGGGGGCCGGAGATACGCAGTATTTT.

The V and J genes are TRBV12-3 or TRBV12-4 and TRBJ1-1; 7 nucleotides line up with TRBD1. V gave up 6 bases and J gave up 0 bases; unmatched junction bases: 10. This CDR3 has 16 residues. CDR3 sequence (DNA): TGTGCCAGCAGGCGGGACAGTATAACTATGAACACTGAAGCTTTCTTT. The encoded protein is CASRRDSITMNTEAFF.

This clonotype was detected only a few times. The rearrangement links TRBV29-1 to TRBJ2-7; 10 nucleotides match TRBD1. Germline CDR1 reads SQVTM; CDR2 reads ANQGSEA. After removal of 1 base from V and 3 bases from J, the junction contained 3 bases not matched to a gene. The CDR3 totals 14 residues. The CDR3: CSVEVGTGVYEQYF. CDR3 DNA: TGCAGCGTTGAAGTAGGGACAGGGGTCTACGAGCAGTACTTC.

V is TRBV10-3 and J is TRBJ2-3; 9 nucleotides agree with TRBD2. CDR1 ENHRY and CDR2 SYGVKD come from the germline V gene. With V trimmed by 0 bases and J by 6 bases, 13 bases remained unmatched. The CDR3 totals 18 residues. CDR3 nucleotides: TGTGCCATCAGTGAGTCGGAATTGGCGGGAGGGTCCCACGATACGCAGTATTTT. Amino acid sequence: CAISESELAGGSHDTQYF.

The chain uses TRBV29-1 and TRBJ1-1; TRBD1 matches at 8 bases. V lost 6 bases, J lost 0 bases, and 3 bases stayed unmatched. This CDR3 is built from 13 residues. Germline loops: CDR1 SQVTM, CDR2 ANQGSEA. CDR3 nucleotides: TGCAGCGTGAAGACAGGGGTGAACACTGAAGCTTTCTTT. This translates into CSVKTGVNTEAFF.

There are many counts of this clonotype. The chain combines TRBV20-1 with TRBJ2-1; 12 positions match TRBD1. Germline lookup yields CDR1 DFQATT and CDR2 SNEGSKA (reference sequence). Trimming cost V 7 bases and J 8 bases; bases outside gene matches: 6. This CDR3 spans 13 amino acids. The CDR3 loop is CSVAGTGGHEQFF. The DNA of the CDR3 is TGCAGTGTCGCCGGGACAGGGGGCCATGAGCAGTTCTTC.

The chain couples TRBV24-1 to TRBJ2-1, with D possibly TRBD2 on 6 matching bases. The length of the CDR3 is 14 residues. V lost 3 bases to trimming and J lost 9 bases, with 14 bases between them. Germline V gene lookup returns CDR1 KGHDR and CDR2 SFDVKD. The CDR3 region has the DNA TGTGCCACCAGTGATCGCGAGACTAGAGGTGAGCAGTTCTTC. Amino acid sequence: CATSDRETRGEQFF.